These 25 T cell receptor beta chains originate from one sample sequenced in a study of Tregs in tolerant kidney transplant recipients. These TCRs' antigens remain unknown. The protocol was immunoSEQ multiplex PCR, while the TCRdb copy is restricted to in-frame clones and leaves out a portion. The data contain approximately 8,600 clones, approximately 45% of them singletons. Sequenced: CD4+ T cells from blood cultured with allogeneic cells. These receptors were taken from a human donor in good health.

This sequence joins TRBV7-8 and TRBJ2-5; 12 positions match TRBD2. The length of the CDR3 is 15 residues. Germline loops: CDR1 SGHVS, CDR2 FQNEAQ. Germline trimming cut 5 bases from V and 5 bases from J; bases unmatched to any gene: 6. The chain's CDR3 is CASSPSGGAGETQYF. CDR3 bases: TGTGCCAGCAGCCCTAGCGGGGGGGCCGGGGAGACCCAGTACTTC.

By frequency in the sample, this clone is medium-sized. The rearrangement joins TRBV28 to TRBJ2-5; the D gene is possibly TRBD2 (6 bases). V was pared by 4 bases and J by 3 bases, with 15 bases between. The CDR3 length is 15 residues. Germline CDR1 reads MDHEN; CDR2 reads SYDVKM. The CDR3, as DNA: TGTGCCAGCAGTTCCCGCGGGAAGGCAGAAGAGACCCAGTACTTC. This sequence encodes CASSSRGKAEETQYF.

This chain's CDR3 is CASSLGGLQHLYEQYF. The CDR3 DNA sequence: TGTGCCAGCAGCTTGGGCGGACTGCAGCACCTCTACGAGCAGTACTTC. The chain uses TRBV5-6 and TRBJ2-7; a weak D match, TRBD2 (5 bases). Germline V CDR1 and CDR2: SGHDT, YYEEEE. This CDR3 has 16 amino acids. V lost 0 bases and J lost 3, with 16 bases in between.

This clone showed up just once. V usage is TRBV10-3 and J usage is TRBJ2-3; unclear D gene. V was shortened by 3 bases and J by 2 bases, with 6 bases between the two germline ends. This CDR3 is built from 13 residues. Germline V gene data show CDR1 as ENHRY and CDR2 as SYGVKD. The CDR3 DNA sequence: TGTGCCATCAGTGAAGACAACACAGATACGCAGTATTTT. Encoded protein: CAISEDNTDTQYF.

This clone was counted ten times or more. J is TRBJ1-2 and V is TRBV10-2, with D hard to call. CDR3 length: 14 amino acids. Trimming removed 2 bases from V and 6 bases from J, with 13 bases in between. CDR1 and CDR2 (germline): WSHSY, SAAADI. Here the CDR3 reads CASSERARVDGYTF. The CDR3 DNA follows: TGCGCCAGCAGTGAGAGGGCGAGGGTTGATGGCTACACCTTC.

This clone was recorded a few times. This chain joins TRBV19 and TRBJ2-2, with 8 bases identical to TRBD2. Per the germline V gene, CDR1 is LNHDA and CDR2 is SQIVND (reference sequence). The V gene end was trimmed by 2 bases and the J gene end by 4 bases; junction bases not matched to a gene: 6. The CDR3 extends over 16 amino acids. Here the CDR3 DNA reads TGTGCCAGTAGTATACCTACCGGGGGGGGCACCGGGGAGCTGTTTTTT. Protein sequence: CASSIPTGGGTGELFF.

The CDR3 region has the DNA TGTGCCATCAGTGAGCCCGGCACAGGGGGGGAGACCCAGTACTTC. Translated, it gives CAISEPGTGGETQYF. The V and J genes are TRBV10-3 and TRBJ2-5; 8 positions agree with TRBD1. The CDR3 covers 15 residues. CDR1 is ENHRY and CDR2 is SYGVKD in the germline V gene. V dropped 2 bases and J dropped 5; count of bases not matched to a gene: 7.

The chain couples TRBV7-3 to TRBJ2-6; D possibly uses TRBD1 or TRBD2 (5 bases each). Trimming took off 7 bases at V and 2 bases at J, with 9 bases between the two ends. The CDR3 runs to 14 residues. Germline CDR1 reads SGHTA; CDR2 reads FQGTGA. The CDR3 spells CASKRGAGANVLTF. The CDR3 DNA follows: TGTGCCAGCAAAAGGGGAGCTGGGGCCAACGTCCTGACTTTC.

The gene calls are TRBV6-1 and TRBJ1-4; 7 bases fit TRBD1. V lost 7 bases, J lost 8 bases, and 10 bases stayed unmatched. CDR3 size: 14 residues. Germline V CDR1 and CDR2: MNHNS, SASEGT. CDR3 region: CASTLDRVKEKLFF. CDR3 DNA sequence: TGTGCCAGCACCCTAGACAGGGTTAAAGAAAAACTGTTTTTT.

CDR3 DNA: TGCGCCAGCAGCCAAGATTGGGGCAACTATGGCTACACCTTC. This translates into CASSQDWGNYGYTF. The chain joins TRBV4-3 to TRBJ1-2; possible D gene TRBD1, 5 bases. The CDR3 is made up of 14 amino acids. Trimming stripped 0 bases from V and 2 bases from J, with 7 bases between. The germline V gene has CDR1 LGHNA and CDR2 YSLEER.

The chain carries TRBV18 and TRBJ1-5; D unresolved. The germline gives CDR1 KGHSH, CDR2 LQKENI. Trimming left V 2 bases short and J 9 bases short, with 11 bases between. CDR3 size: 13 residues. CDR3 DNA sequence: TGTGCCAGCTCACCAATTTTCGGCTTGCCCCAGCATTTT. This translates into CASSPIFGLPQHF.

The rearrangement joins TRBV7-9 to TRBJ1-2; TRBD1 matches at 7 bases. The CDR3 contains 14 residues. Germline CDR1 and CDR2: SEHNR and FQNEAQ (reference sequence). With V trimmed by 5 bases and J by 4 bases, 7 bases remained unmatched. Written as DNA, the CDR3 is TGTGCCAGCAGCCAAGAAGGGGGCGGCTATGGCTACACCTTC. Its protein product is CASSQEGGGYGYTF.

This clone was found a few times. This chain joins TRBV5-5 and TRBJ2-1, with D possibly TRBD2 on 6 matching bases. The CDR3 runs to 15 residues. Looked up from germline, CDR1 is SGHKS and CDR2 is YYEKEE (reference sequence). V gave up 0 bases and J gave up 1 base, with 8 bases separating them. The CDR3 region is CASSLGEESYNEQFF. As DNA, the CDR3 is TGTGCCAGCAGCTTGGGGGAGGAGTCCTACAATGAGCAGTTCTTC.

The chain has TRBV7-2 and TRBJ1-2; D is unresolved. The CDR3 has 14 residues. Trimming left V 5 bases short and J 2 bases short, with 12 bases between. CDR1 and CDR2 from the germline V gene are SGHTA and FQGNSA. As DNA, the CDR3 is TGTGCCAGCAGCCCGGATTTCAGAAACTATGGCTACACCTTC. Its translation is CASSPDFRNYGYTF.

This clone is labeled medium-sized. This CDR3 is CAWSVSRTGISGNTIYF. Written as DNA, the CDR3 is TGTGCCTGGAGTGTATCCAGGACAGGCATATCTGGAAACACCATATATTTT. The chain uses TRBV30 and TRBJ1-3, with TRBD1 matching 7 bases. CDR1 is GTSNPN and CDR2 is SVGIG in the germline V gene (reference sequence). This CDR3 region has 17 residues. V was clipped by 0 bases and J by 1 base; unmatched bases: 9.

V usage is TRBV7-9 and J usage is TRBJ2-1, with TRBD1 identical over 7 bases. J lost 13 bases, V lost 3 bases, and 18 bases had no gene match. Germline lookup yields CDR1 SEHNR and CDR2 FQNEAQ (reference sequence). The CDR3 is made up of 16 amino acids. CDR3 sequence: CASSFGPRGPSVPQFF. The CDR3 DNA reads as TGTGCCAGCAGCTTCGGGCCAAGGGGGCCCTCGGTCCCCCAGTTCTTC.

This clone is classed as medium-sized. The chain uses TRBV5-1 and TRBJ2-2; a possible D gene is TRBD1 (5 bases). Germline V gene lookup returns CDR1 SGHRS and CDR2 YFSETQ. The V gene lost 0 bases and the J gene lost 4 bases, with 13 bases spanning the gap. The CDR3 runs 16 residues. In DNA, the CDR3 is TGCGCCAGCAGCTTGGCAGGGCTAGTGGGCACCGGGGAGCTGTTTTTT. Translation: CASSLAGLVGTGELFF.

CDR3 loop: CASSHIPSYNEQFF. In DNA, the CDR3 is TGTGCCAGCAGCCATATTCCCTCCTACAATGAGCAGTTCTTC. This chain connects TRBV14 to TRBJ2-1; no definite D call. CDR3 length equals 14 residues. Trimming removed 3 bases from V and 0 bases from J, with 6 bases in between. In germline, CDR1 is SGHDN, CDR2 FVKESK.

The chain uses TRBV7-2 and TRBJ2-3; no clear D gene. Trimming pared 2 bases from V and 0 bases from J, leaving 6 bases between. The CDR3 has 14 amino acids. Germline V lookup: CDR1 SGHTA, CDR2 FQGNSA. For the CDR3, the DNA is TGTGCCAGCAGCTTACAGTCTAGCACAGATACGCAGTATTTT. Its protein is CASSLQSSTDTQYF. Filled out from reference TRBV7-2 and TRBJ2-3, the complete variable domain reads GAGVSQSPSNKVTEKGKDVELRCDPISGHTALYWYRQSLGQGLEFLIYFQGNSAPDKSGLPSDRFSAERTGGSVSTLTIQRTQQEDSAVYLCASSLQSSTDTQYFGPGTRLTVL.

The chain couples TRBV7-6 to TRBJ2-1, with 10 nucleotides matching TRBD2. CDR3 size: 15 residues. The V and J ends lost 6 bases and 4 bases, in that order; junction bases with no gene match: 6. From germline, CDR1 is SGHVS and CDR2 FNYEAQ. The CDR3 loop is CASRPLAGAYNEQFF. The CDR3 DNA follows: TGTGCCAGCAGGCCGCTAGCGGGAGCTTACAATGAGCAGTTCTTC. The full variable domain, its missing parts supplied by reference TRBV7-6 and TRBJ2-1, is GAGVSQSPRYKVTKRGQDVALRCDPISGHVSLYWYRQALGQGPEFLTYFNYEAQQDKSGLPNDRFSAERPEGSISTLTIQRTEQRDSAMYRCASRPLAGAYNEQFFGPGTRLTVL.

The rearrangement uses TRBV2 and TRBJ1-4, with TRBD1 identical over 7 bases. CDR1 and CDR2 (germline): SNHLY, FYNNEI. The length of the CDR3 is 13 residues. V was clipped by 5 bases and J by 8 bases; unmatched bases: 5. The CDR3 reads CASSPTGREKLFF. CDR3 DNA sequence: TGTGCCAGCAGTCCGACAGGGCGGGAAAAACTGTTTTTT.

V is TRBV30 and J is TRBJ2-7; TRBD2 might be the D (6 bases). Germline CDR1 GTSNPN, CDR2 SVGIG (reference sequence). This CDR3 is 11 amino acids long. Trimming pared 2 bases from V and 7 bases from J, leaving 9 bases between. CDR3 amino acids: CAWSRAGEQYF. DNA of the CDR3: TGTGCCTGGAGTCGGGCGGGAGAGCAGTACTTC.

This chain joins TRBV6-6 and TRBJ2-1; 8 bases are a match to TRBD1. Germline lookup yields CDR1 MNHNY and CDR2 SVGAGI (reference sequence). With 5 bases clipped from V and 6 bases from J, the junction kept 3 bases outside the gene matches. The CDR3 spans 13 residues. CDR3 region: CASSDRGSNEQFF. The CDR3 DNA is TGTGCCAGCAGTGACAGGGGTTCCAATGAGCAGTTCTTC.

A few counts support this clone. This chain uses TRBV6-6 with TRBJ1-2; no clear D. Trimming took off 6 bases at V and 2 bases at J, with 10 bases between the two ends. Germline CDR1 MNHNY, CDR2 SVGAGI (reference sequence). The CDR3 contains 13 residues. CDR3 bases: TGTGCCAGCAGACAACAGTTAAACTATGGCTACACCTTC. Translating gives CASRQQLNYGYTF.

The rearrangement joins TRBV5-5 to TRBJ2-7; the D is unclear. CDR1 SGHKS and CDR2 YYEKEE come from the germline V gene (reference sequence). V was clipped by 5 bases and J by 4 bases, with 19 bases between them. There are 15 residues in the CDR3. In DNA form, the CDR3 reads TGTGCCAGCAGTCCTGACCCTGCAAGGCTTTACGAGCAGTACTTC. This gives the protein CASSPDPARLYEQYF.